This T cell receptor (beta chain) was sequenced during a study of cytomegalovirus exposure and HLA in healthy donors. Study-level points and caveats: The number of N-insertions in an Asian-associated ancestry cluster was reportedly below the roughly 700-donor mean in a later analysis.

This clone was found a few times. Its target is unknown. Primers included in the PCR were 60 Vbeta and 13 Jbeta primers. Only in-frame clones appear in the TCRdb table, and some are missing; sequencing was by immunoSEQ multiplex PCR. This sample yields about 180,000 clones, of which about four fifths are seen a single time; 2.9% belongs to the top ten. The V gene lost 3 bases and the J gene lost 7 bases, with 16 bases spanning the gap. The CDR3 is 16 amino acids. CDR1 and CDR2 from the germline V gene are SNHLY and FYNNEI. This chain joins TRBV2 and TRBJ1-6, with D possibly being TRBD1 (5 bases). The sequence derives from a male donor in good health and CMV-seronegative. The specimen was PBMCs. The CDR3 DNA follows: TGTGCCAGCAGTGATGCGGGGCAGGGTGGGAATTCACCCCTCCACTTT. Amino acid sequence: CASSDAGQGGNSPLHF. The full variable domain, with the rest looked up from reference TRBV2 and TRBJ1-6, is EPEVTQTPSHQVTQMGQEVILRCVPISNHLYFYWYRQILGQKVEFLVSFYNNEISEKSEIFDDQFSVERPDGSNFTLKIRSTKLEDSAMYFCASSDAGQGGNSPLHFGNGTRLTVT.